This T cell receptor beta chain was recovered during a study of technical replicates of blood from several donors. The ends were cut back, 1 base at V and 5 bases at J, with 20 bases in the middle. The V gene's germline CDR1 is SGHVS and CDR2 FQNEAQ. The CDR3 totals 17 residues. Profiled with immunoSEQ multiplex PCR; TCRdb holds only in-frame clones, not every one. The sample shows about 73,000 clones, 85% to 95% of them seen only once. The clonotype originates from a human donor in good health. Some clones in this sample may be carry-over from other donors' samples. J is TRBJ2-5 and V is TRBV7-8; a weak D match, TRBD1 (6 bases). Input material: PBMCs. CDR3 region: CASSLDNRVLRGETQYF. DNA for the CDR3: TGTGCCAGCAGCTTAGACAACAGGGTTTTAAGGGGGGAGACCCAGTACTTC.